The 18 T cell receptor beta chains reported below all come from one sample, sequenced in a study of patients and donors after allogeneic stem cell transplantation. TCRdb redid the calling of the RT-PCR reads with MiXCR, one entry per CDR3 protein. The sample records hundreds of thousands of distinct CDR3 sequences, 16% being singletons. Sequences were obtained from blood, either unsorted or a sorted T cell fraction (not recorded which). These receptors were obtained from a human donor who was either an allogeneic HSCT recipient or a stem cell or donor lymphocyte infusion donor (not recorded which). It is not recorded whose cells these are; they may come from a transplant donor.

This chain uses TRBV20-1 with TRBJ2-2; 13 bases agree with TRBD2. CDR1 DFQATT and CDR2 SNEGSKA come from the germline V gene (reference sequence). CDR3 length: 14 residues. V trimming: 5 bases; J trimming: 6 bases; junction bases outside the gene matches: 3. The CDR3 region is CSAAGLAGAGELFF. The CDR3 region has the DNA TGCAGTGCTGCAGGACTAGCGGGAGCCGGGGAGCTGTTTTTT.

The chain has TRBV7-9 and TRBJ2-6; D unresolved. In germline, CDR1 is SEHNR, CDR2 FQNEAQ (reference sequence). Between the trimmed V and J ends, which lost 5 bases and 0 bases, there was a span of 14 bases. This CDR3 region has 17 residues. The CDR3, as DNA: TGTGCCAGCAGCCCCAGTCGTAGGTCCTCTGGGGCCAACGTCCTGACTTTC. Its translation: CASSPSRRSSGANVLTF.

This clonotype was detected only a few times. The rearrangement links TRBV20-1 to TRBJ1-2, with 8 bases matching TRBD1. CDR3 length: 15 amino acids. The junction had 9 bases not matched to a gene; V was cut back by 3 bases and J by 3 bases. The germline CDR1 and CDR2 sequences are DFQATT and SNEGSKA (reference sequence). The CDR3 nucleotides read TGCAGTGCTAGGGGGCTAGACAGGGGCGACTATGGCTACACCTTC. Translating gives CSARGLDRGDYGYTF.

This clonotype was counted only a few times. The chain carries TRBV11-2 and TRBJ2-2, with D perhaps matching TRBD2 (5 bases). This CDR3 has 19 amino acids. Looked up from germline, CDR1 is SGHAT and CDR2 is FQNNGV. V lost 6 bases and J lost 0, with 23 bases in between. Here the CDR3 reads CASSLTWAIGDPNTGELFF. In DNA form, the CDR3 reads TGTGCCAGCAGTCTAACCTGGGCCATCGGGGATCCGAACACCGGGGAGCTGTTTTTT.

This chain joins TRBV5-1 and TRBJ1-6; 10 bases are shared with TRBD1. This CDR3 spans 16 amino acids. V shed 2 bases and J 10 bases; nucleotides not matched to a gene: 9. Germline V gene sequence: CDR1 SGHRS, CDR2 YFSETQ. The CDR3 spells CASSLNRDRGRSPLHF. CDR3 coding DNA: TGCGCCAGCAGCTTAAACCGGGACAGGGGACGATCACCCCTCCACTTT.

The chain is built from TRBV29-1 and TRBJ1-2; the D is unclear. The CDR3 is 11 residues long. Between the trimmed V and J ends, which lost 4 bases and 2 bases, there was a span of 5 bases. Per the germline V gene, CDR1 is SQVTM and CDR2 is ANQGSEA. The CDR3 DNA reads as TGCAGCGTTGCGTGGAACTATGGCTACACCTTC. Amino acids: CSVAWNYGYTF.

This clonotype was counted only a few times. The genes are TRBV18 and TRBJ1-4, with D maybe TRBD1 (5 bases). This CDR3 contains 14 residues. Per germline, CDR1 KGHSH and CDR2 LQKENI. V lost 5 bases and J lost 3, with 10 bases in between. DNA of the CDR3: TGTGCCAGCTCAGCTTCGGGGCCTAATGAAAAACTGTTTTTT. Translating gives CASSASGPNEKLFF.

This sequence joins TRBV6-1 and TRBJ2-1, with D perhaps TRBD1 or TRBD2 (5 bases each). The length of the CDR3 is 15 residues. V gave up 7 bases and J gave up 4 bases, with 17 bases separating them. Germline V gene lookup returns CDR1 MNHNS and CDR2 SASEGT. The CDR3 protein is CASNSPGQSYNEQFF. Written as DNA, the CDR3 is TGTGCCAGCAATTCGCCGGGGCAGTCGTACAATGAGCAGTTCTTC.

The V and J genes are TRBV27 and TRBJ2-4; 8 positions agree with TRBD1. The germline gives CDR1 MNHEY, CDR2 SMNVEV (reference sequence). CDR3 length equals 14 residues. Trimming cost V 5 bases and J 8 bases; bases outside gene matches: 8. The CDR3 loop is CASSTTGTGHIQYF. The CDR3 region has the DNA TGTGCCAGCAGTACGACCGGGACAGGACACATTCAGTACTTC.

The V gene is TRBV7-2, the J gene TRBJ1-2, with TRBD1 as a possible D gene (5 bases). Trimming stripped 5 bases from V and 5 bases from J, with 12 bases between. From germline, CDR1 is SGHTA and CDR2 FQGNSA. The CDR3 consists of 13 residues. The chain's CDR3 is CASSMQGRYGYTF. CDR3 coding DNA: TGTGCCAGCAGCATGCAGGGACGGTATGGCTACACCTTC. The complete variable domain, with remaining parts taken from reference TRBV7-2 and TRBJ1-2, reads GAGVSQSPSNKVTEKGKDVELRCDPISGHTALYWYRQSLGQGLEFLIYFQGNSAPDKSGLPSDRFSAERTGGSVSTLTIQRTQQEDSAVYLCASSMQGRYGYTFGSGTRLTVV.

V is TRBV6-1 and J is TRBJ2-7; 7 nucleotides match TRBD2. J gave up 1 base and V 4 bases, and 10 bases lay outside the gene matches. Germline CDR1 and CDR2: MNHNS and SASEGT. This CDR3 contains 16 residues. This CDR3 reads CASSAVAGVSSYEQYF. CDR3 nucleotides: TGTGCCAGCAGTGCGGTGGCGGGAGTATCATCCTACGAGCAGTACTTC.

In this sample, this clonotype turned up a few times. The CDR3 is CSVVDRKGQPQHF. The CDR3 region has the DNA TGCAGCGTTGTGGACAGGAAAGGTCAGCCCCAGCATTTT. This sequence joins TRBV29-1 and TRBJ1-5; 7 positions match TRBD1. The germline V gene has CDR1 SQVTM and CDR2 ANQGSEA. The CDR3 contains 13 residues. V lost 4 bases and J lost 6; bases outside the gene matches: 6.

This clonotype was seen a handful of times. The chain joins TRBV7-9 to TRBJ2-1; maybe TRBD1 (6 bases). Trimming removed 2 bases at V and 14 bases at J, with 10 bases between. Germline assignment: CDR1 SEHNR and CDR2 FQNEAQ (reference sequence). There are 11 residues in the CDR3. CDR3 region: CASSLNRVEFF. The CDR3 region has the DNA TGTGCCAGCAGCTTAAACAGGGTAGAGTTCTTC.

This clonotype has more than one count but fewer than ten. The V and J genes are TRBV6-1 and TRBJ2-1, with 13 nucleotides matching TRBD2. The V segment lost 6 bases and the J segment 4 bases; nucleotides outside the gene matches: 6. The CDR3 spans 16 residues. Germline CDR1 and CDR2: MNHNS and SASEGT. The CDR3 protein is CASRLTSGRVYNEQFF. CDR3 in DNA: TGTGCCAGCAGGCTTACTAGCGGGAGGGTTTACAATGAGCAGTTCTTC.

This clonotype was seen a few times. The V and J genes are TRBV20-1 and TRBJ2-2; 7 nucleotides align to TRBD1. The CDR3 is 14 residues long. In germline, CDR1 is DFQATT, CDR2 SNEGSKA (reference sequence). The ends lost 3 bases at V and 4 bases at J; junction bases unmatched: 5. The CDR3 here is CSARRQGATGELFF. For the CDR3, the DNA is TGCAGTGCTAGGCGACAGGGCGCCACCGGGGAGCTGTTTTTT.

This clonotype was found a few times. The chain joins TRBV27 to TRBJ2-7; no clear D gene. CDR1 and CDR2 (germline): MNHEY, SMNVEV (reference sequence). This CDR3 comprises 15 residues. V gave up 3 bases and J gave up 9 bases, with 21 bases separating them. CDR3 sequence: CASSFSTQSPTVQYF. CDR3 in DNA: TGTGCCAGCAGTTTCTCGACACAGTCTCCTACGGTGCAGTACTTC.

The chain links TRBV11-2 to TRBJ2-1; 10 positions agree with TRBD1. Germline loops: CDR1 SGHAT, CDR2 FQNNGV. V gave up 5 bases and J gave up 4 bases; unmatched junction bases: 5. The CDR3 spans 15 residues. The CDR3 protein is CASSRRDRGYNEQFF. DNA of the CDR3: TGTGCCAGCAGCCGGAGGGACAGGGGATACAATGAGCAGTTCTTC. The whole variable domain, remainder taken from reference TRBV11-2 and TRBJ2-1, is EAGVAQSPRYKIIEKRQSVAFWCNPISGHATLYWYQQILGQGPKLLIQFQNNGVVDDSQLPKDRFSAERLKGVDSTLKIQPAKLEDSAVYLCASSRRDRGYNEQFFGPGTRLTVL.

This clonotype showed up just a few times. The chain is built from TRBV12-3 or TRBV12-4 and TRBJ1-4, with D possibly TRBD1 on 6 matching bases. Deletions cut 2 bases from V and 10 bases from J, with 23 bases between. The CDR3 loop spans 17 amino acids. The chain's CDR3 is CASSLKGTSLMTGKLFF. The CDR3 bases are TGTGCCAGCAGTTTAAAGGGGACATCACTAATGACGGGAAAACTGTTTTTT.